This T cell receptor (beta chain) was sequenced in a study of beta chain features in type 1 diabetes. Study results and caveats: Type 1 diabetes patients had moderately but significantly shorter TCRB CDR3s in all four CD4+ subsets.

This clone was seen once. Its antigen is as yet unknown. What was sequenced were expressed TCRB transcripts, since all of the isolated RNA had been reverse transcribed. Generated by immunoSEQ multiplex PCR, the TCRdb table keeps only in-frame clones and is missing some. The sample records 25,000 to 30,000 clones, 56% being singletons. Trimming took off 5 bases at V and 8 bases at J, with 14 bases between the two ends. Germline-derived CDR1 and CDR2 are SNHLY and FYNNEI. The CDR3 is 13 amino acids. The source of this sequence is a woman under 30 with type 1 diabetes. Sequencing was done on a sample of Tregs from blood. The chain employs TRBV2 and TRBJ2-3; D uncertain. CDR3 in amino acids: CASSPIIAGTQYF. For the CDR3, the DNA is TGTGCCAGCAGTCCAATCATAGCCGGTACGCAGTATTTT.